The 6 T cell receptor beta chains given below trace back to one sample, sequenced in a study of T-cell reconstitution after alpha-beta-depleted transplantation in children. TCRbeta library preparation incorporated unique molecular identifiers. TCRdb redid the calling of the PCR reads with MiXCR, one entry per CDR3 protein. The sample has 90,000 to 130,000 distinct CDR3 sequences, 6.4% seen once. Source: PBMCs, mostly from graft donor cells, taken 360 days after TCRalphabeta/CD19-depleted stem cell transplant. All receptors derive from a male patient between 2 and 10 years old who had a stem cell transplant for acute lymphoblastic leukemia, so the T cells may come from the graft donor.

This clonotype has ten or more counts. The chain combines TRBV12-3 or TRBV12-4 with TRBJ2-7, with D perhaps TRBD2 (5 bases). Trimming shortened V by 10 bases and J by 7 bases, and 17 bases separated the two germline ends. The CDR3 covers 12 residues. CDR3 sequence: CATRTKTGEQYF. The CDR3 DNA sequence: TGTGCCACTCGGACGAAAACGGGAGAGCAGTACTTC.

The table lists this clonotype with many counts. This chain joins TRBV7-2 and TRBJ1-1; D is unresolved. Trimming stripped 5 bases from V and 3 bases from J, with 13 bases between. The CDR3 consists of 14 residues. Germline V gene sequence: CDR1 SGHTA, CDR2 FQGNSA. This CDR3 reads CASSPPQRDTEAFF. Here the CDR3 DNA reads TGTGCCAGCAGCCCGCCCCAGAGGGACACTGAAGCTTTCTTT.

A remark on this clonotype: A much larger clone lies one base from this, so it may be a read error. The CDR3 here is CASSLARLNSTDTQYF. The CDR3 DNA reads as TGTGCCAGCAGCTTAGCGCGTCTCAATAGCACAGATACGCAGTATTTT. J is TRBJ2-3 and V is TRBV7-2, with D unclear. Trimming left V 0 bases short and J 0 bases short, with 10 bases between. CDR1 and CDR2 from the germline V gene are SGHTA and FQGNSA. The CDR3 sequence is 16 residues long.

The table lists this clonotype with many counts. V and J are TRBV5-5 and TRBJ2-1; perhaps TRBD1 as D (6 bases). This CDR3 has 16 residues. Germline V gene lookup returns CDR1 SGHKS and CDR2 YYEKEE (reference sequence). V was cut by 4 bases and J by 2 bases, with 16 bases left in between. In DNA, the CDR3 is TGTGCCAGCAGCGGGTGGTCGACAGGTGCCTACAATGAGCAGTTCTTC. Protein sequence: CASSGWSTGAYNEQFF.

This clonotype was observed many times. The chain couples TRBV27 to TRBJ1-2; TRBD1 might be the D (5 bases). Per the germline V gene, CDR1 is MNHEY and CDR2 is SMNVEV (reference sequence). The CDR3 extends over 11 amino acids. V lost 6 bases and J 3 bases, leaving 5 bases between the germline ends. This CDR3 is CASRGDYGYTF. CDR3 nucleotides: TGTGCCAGCAGAGGGGACTATGGCTACACCTTC.

This clonotype was picked up many times. The chain combines TRBV4-2 with TRBJ2-2, with D maybe TRBD2 (5 bases). Per the germline V gene, CDR1 is LGHNA and CDR2 is YNFKEQ. The CDR3 covers 15 residues. V was pared by 4 bases and J by 7 bases, with 16 bases between. The CDR3 DNA follows: TGTGCCAGCAGCCGCCGAGGGCAGGTGGTCGGGGAGCTGTTTTTT. Translation: CASSRRGQVVGELFF.